The clone carrying this T cell receptor (beta chain) has more than one count but fewer than ten. What it binds is unknown. It was RNA transcripts that yielded the amplified TCR beta CDR3 regions. Primed by the HTBI set, a first-round RT-PCR was run on the TCR CDR3. One entry per CDR3 protein, called by TCRdb with MiXCR from the multiplex PCR reads. The sample holds some 300,000 distinct CDR3 sequences, 15% to 20% seen once. The data belong to a study of T cells in Graves' hyperthyroidism and ophthalmopathy. Study results and caveats: The model made its ophthalmopathy prediction, and onset followed a median 6.5 months later. Blood also held most thyroid clonotypes expanded beyond 0.001.

V trimming: 5 bases; J trimming: 5 bases; junction bases outside the gene matches: 10. Germline-derived CDR1 and CDR2 are LNHDA and SQIVND (reference sequence). There are 15 residues in the CDR3. Exclusions: uncontrolled infection, other autoimmune disease, pregnancy, lactation. The chain has TRBV19 and TRBJ2-3, with TRBD2 matching 7 bases. The sequence derives from a man in his fifties with Graves' ophthalmopathy. What was sequenced was blood. The CDR3 bases are TGTGCCAGTAGTCTGGATAGCGGGTCCGGAGATACGCAGTATTTT. Translating it yields CASSLDSGSGDTQYF.